Following are 15 T cell receptor beta chains from one sample sequenced in a study of blood T cell repertoires in COVID-19. Some clones are missing from TCRdb's copy, which holds only in-frame ones; the method was immunoSEQ multiplex PCR. This table has 150,000 to 200,000 clones, approximately 89% appearing once. Specimen: peripheral blood. All receptors derive from a man aged 40-49 years with active or convalescent COVID-19.

This rearrangement joins TRBV19 to TRBJ2-3; 10 nucleotides align to TRBD1. This CDR3 contains 13 residues. Germline V gene data show CDR1 as LNHDA and CDR2 as SQIVND (reference sequence). V dropped 8 bases and J dropped 3; count of bases not matched to a gene: 2. The CDR3 loop reads CASGDRGTDTQYF. Here the CDR3 DNA reads TGTGCCAGTGGGGACAGGGGAACAGATACGCAGTATTTT.

The V gene is TRBV6-5, the J gene TRBJ2-7, with 8 nucleotides matching TRBD1. The CDR3 runs 15 residues. Germline V gives CDR1 MNHEY, CDR2 SVGAGI. Losses at the gene ends were 8 bases for V and 2 bases for J; bases not matched to a gene: 11. The CDR3 coding sequence is TGTGCCAGCGAAATTTCAGGGGGCGCAGCCTACGAGCAGTACTTC. Its translation is CASEISGGAAYEQYF.

This chain uses TRBV7-2 with TRBJ1-1; D is possibly TRBD1 (6 bases). V shed 2 bases and J shed 1 base, with 14 bases lying between them. The germline CDR1 and CDR2 sequences are SGHTA and FQGNSA. The CDR3 has 16 residues. Here the CDR3 reads CASSLKTGPGNTEAFF. The CDR3 DNA sequence: TGTGCCAGCAGCTTAAAGACAGGACCTGGGAACACTGAAGCTTTCTTT.

J is TRBJ2-7 and V is TRBV29-1; the match to TRBD2 covers 11 bases. The CDR3 runs to 13 residues. The germline V gene has CDR1 SQVTM and CDR2 ANQGSEA. The V gene end was trimmed by 3 bases and the J gene end by 4 bases; junction bases not matched to a gene: 2. CDR3 sequence reads: CSVDLAGGYEQYF. The CDR3 DNA follows: TGCAGCGTTGATCTAGCGGGGGGATACGAGCAGTACTTC.

This sequence joins TRBV5-1 and TRBJ2-1; 7 nucleotides agree with TRBD1. V shed 1 base, J shed 7 bases, and the junction held 8 bases outside the gene matches. The germline CDR1 and CDR2 sequences are SGHRS and YFSETQ. This CDR3 has 15 residues. CDR3: CASSLKGGGLNEQFF. Written as DNA, the CDR3 is TGCGCCAGCAGCTTGAAAGGGGGCGGATTGAATGAGCAGTTCTTC.

This clone was detected only once. V gene TRBV19 combines with J gene TRBJ2-3, with D perhaps matching TRBD2 (6 bases). The CDR3 extends over 16 amino acids. V was trimmed by 1 base and J by 5 bases, leaving 16 bases between them. Germline values: CDR1 LNHDA, CDR2 SQIVND (reference sequence). This CDR3 reads CASSIGRRVGGDTQYF. The CDR3 region has the DNA TGTGCCAGTAGTATAGGTCGGAGGGTCGGGGGAGATACGCAGTATTTT.

The chain links TRBV19 to TRBJ2-2; D is undetermined. The CDR3 has 15 amino acids. V dropped 6 bases and J dropped 4 bases, with 15 bases sitting between them. CDR1 is LNHDA, CDR2 SQIVND, per germline (reference sequence). CDR3 nucleotide sequence: TGTGCCAGTAGGTGGCAGGCAGGCAGCACCGGGGAGCTGTTTTTT. Amino acids: CASRWQAGSTGELFF.

This clone was seen a few times. This rearrangement joins TRBV5-1 to TRBJ1-3; no reliable D call. The germline gives CDR1 SGHRS, CDR2 YFSETQ. This CDR3 has 15 residues. Trimming took 0 bases from V and 4 from J, leaving 11 bases between them. The CDR3 DNA sequence: TGCGCCAGCAGCTTGGCCCCGGGAGAGGGAAACACCATATATTTT. It translates to CASSLAPGEGNTIYF.

V usage is TRBV3-1 (or the pseudogene TRBV3-2) and J usage is TRBJ2-2; D may be TRBD2 (6 bases). Germline V gene sequence: CDR1 LGHDT, CDR2 YNNKEL (reference sequence). Trimming cost V 8 bases and J 6 bases, with 16 bases left between them. The CDR3 contains 14 residues. The CDR3 sequence: CASGLARGAGELFF. CDR3 nucleotides: TGTGCCAGCGGCCTAGCGCGGGGAGCCGGGGAGCTGTTTTTT.

The chain uses TRBV6-5 and TRBJ1-1; possibly TRBD1 for D (5 bases). Trimming left V 2 bases short and J 6 bases short, with 13 bases between. This CDR3 is 14 amino acids long. Germline CDR1 is MNHEY and CDR2 is SVGAGI. CDR3: CASSYLYGGAEAFF. The CDR3 coding sequence is TGTGCCAGCAGTTACCTTTACGGGGGAGCTGAAGCTTTCTTT.

The chain employs TRBV2 and TRBJ1-1; TRBD1 aligns across 7 bases. V shed 7 bases and J 0 bases; nucleotides not matched to a gene: 5. Per germline, CDR1 SNHLY and CDR2 FYNNEI. The CDR3 runs to 14 residues. CDR3: CASTQQGLNTEAFF. The CDR3 DNA reads as TGTGCCAGCACCCAACAGGGGCTGAACACTGAAGCTTTCTTT.

The rearrangement joins TRBV12-5 to TRBJ2-7, with 10 nucleotides matching TRBD1. Per the germline V gene, CDR1 is LGHNT and CDR2 is FRNRAP. After removal of 1 base from V and 3 bases from J, the junction contained 3 bases not matched to a gene. CDR3 length: 15 residues. In nucleotides, the CDR3 is TGTGCTAGTGGTTTGGGGACAGGGGGTCACTACGAGCAGTACTTC. Its translation is CASGLGTGGHYEQYF.

The chain has TRBV18 and TRBJ1-1; D is perhaps TRBD1 (6 bases). CDR1 KGHSH and CDR2 LQKENI come from the germline V gene. The V end was cut by 3 bases, the J end by 1 base, with 15 bases between. The CDR3 covers 16 residues. The CDR3 spells CASSPSDGGGNTEAFF. The CDR3 DNA reads as TGTGCCAGCTCACCGTCAGATGGGGGCGGGAACACTGAAGCTTTCTTT.

The chain carries TRBV2 and TRBJ2-3; 7 nucleotides line up with TRBD1. Germline V gives CDR1 SNHLY, CDR2 FYNNEI. Unmatched junction bases numbered 12, after V lost 7 bases and J lost 2 bases. The CDR3 length is 16 residues. The DNA of the CDR3 is TGTGCCAGCACTCAAGGGGGCGGATACTACACAGATACGCAGTATTTT. Its translation: CASTQGGGYYTDTQYF.

The chain links TRBV30 to TRBJ2-7; 12 bases map to TRBD1. With V trimmed by 0 bases and J by 4 bases, 7 bases remained unmatched. This CDR3 comprises 16 residues. Germline CDR1 GTSNPN, CDR2 SVGIG (reference sequence). CDR3 residues: CAWSVGTGGKDYEQYF. CDR3 bases: TGTGCCTGGAGTGTCGGGACAGGGGGCAAGGATTACGAGCAGTACTTC.